Described below is a single T cell receptor (beta chain) sequence and its context. The antigen is undetermined. Generated by immunoSEQ multiplex PCR, the TCRdb table keeps only in-frame clones and is missing some. The data show 50,000 to 70,000 clones, 90% to 95% seen once. Germline values: CDR1 ENHRY, CDR2 SYGVKD. This CDR3 has 13 amino acids. Losses at the gene ends were 10 bases for V and 11 bases for J; bases not matched to a gene: 15. The entry originates in a study of CD4 T cells in relation to SARS-CoV-2 and coronaviruses. General study results and limits: Samples before the pandemic and after infection were not matched within any donor. Culture-expanded clones reflect memory recall rather than primary priming during culture.

V and J are TRBV10-3 and TRBJ2-3; 7 bases are shared with TRBD1. Sequencing input: naive CD4+ T cells from PBMCs. Subset in this sample: naive CD4+ T cells isolated by negative enrichment. The clonotype was recovered from an adult with COVID-19. CDR3 residues: CATRGTGEGGQYF. The CDR3 DNA reads as TGTGCCACCCGGGGAACAGGGGAAGGTGGGCAGTATTTT.